This entry lists 8 T cell receptor beta chains sequenced from one sample in a study of lymphopenia after photon versus proton radiotherapy. The table came from immunoSEQ multiplex PCR; TCRdb's copy has only in-frame clones and leaves some out. The table includes about 68,000 clones, around 90% detected once. Sequenced here: peripheral blood, sampled from a patient treated with photon-based radiotherapy. These receptors were obtained from a woman in her seventies with pancreatic cancer.

The gene calls are TRBV28 and TRBJ2-1; 8 bases line up with TRBD1. The J segment lost 10 bases and the V segment lost 5 bases, leaving 13 bases of the junction unmatched. Germline lookup yields CDR1 MDHEN and CDR2 SYDVKM. This CDR3 has 15 residues. CDR3 sequence: CASSPGGAAVSEQFF. CDR3 nucleotides: TGTGCCAGCAGTCCAGGGGGCGCGGCGGTTTCGGAGCAGTTCTTC. The whole variable domain, remainder taken from reference TRBV28 and TRBJ2-1, is DVKVTQSSRYLVKRTGEKVFLECVQDMDHENMFWYRQDPGLGLRLIYFSYDVKMKEKGDIPEGYSVSREKKERFSLILESASTNQTSMYLCASSPGGAAVSEQFFGPGTRLTVL.

The chain combines TRBV27 with TRBJ2-6, with D possibly TRBD2 on 5 matching bases. This CDR3 is built from 18 residues. Germline CDR1 and CDR2: MNHEY and SMNVEV (reference sequence). V was cut by 7 bases and J by 0 bases, with 19 bases left in between. The CDR3 bases are TGTGCCAGCAAACCTGAACGGGGTCATATCTCTGGGGCCAACGTCCTGACTTTC. This encodes CASKPERGHISGANVLTF.

The V call is TRBV4-1, the J call TRBJ2-5; D possibly corresponds to TRBD2 (6 bases). This CDR3 has 16 residues. CDR1 is MGHRA, CDR2 YSYEKL, per germline. Trimming stripped 5 bases from V and 3 bases from J, with 19 bases between. The CDR3 region has the DNA TGCGCCAGCAGCACAAACACCGGGACTCAGGAAGAGACCCAGTACTTC. Amino acids: CASSTNTGTQEETQYF.

This clone was recorded once. V gene TRBV7-8 combines with J gene TRBJ2-3, with TRBD1 matching 8 bases. In germline, CDR1 is SGHVS, CDR2 FQNEAQ. Germline trimming cut 5 bases from V and 3 bases from J; bases unmatched to any gene: 7. This CDR3 has 15 amino acids. CDR3 nucleotides: TGTGCCAGCAGCCGAACAGGGGGAGAGACAGATACGCAGTATTTT. It yields the protein CASSRTGGETDTQYF.

The chain recombines TRBV18 with TRBJ2-3, with TRBD2 matching over 7 bases. CDR3 length: 15 residues. Germline CDR1 reads KGHSH; CDR2 reads LQKENI. V lost 3 bases and J lost 2; bases outside the gene matches: 5. CDR3 sequence reads: CASSPAGLPTDTQYF. The CDR3 nucleotides read TGTGCCAGCTCACCCGCGGGACTACCCACAGATACGCAGTATTTT.

The chain combines TRBV6-6 with TRBJ2-7, with 9 bases lining up with TRBD1. The germline CDR1 and CDR2 sequences are MNHNY and SVGAGI (reference sequence). This CDR3 is built from 13 residues. J was trimmed by 4 bases and V by 7 bases; bases with no gene match: 5. CDR3 DNA: TGTGCCAGCAAGGGGGGACAGGGATACGAGCAGTACTTC. This translates into CASKGGQGYEQYF.

This chain links TRBV7-8 with TRBJ1-1; D gene unclear. V lost 5 bases and J lost 7, with 14 bases in between. The CDR3 length is 13 residues. The germline V gene encodes CDR1 SGHVS and CDR2 FQNEAQ. The CDR3 sequence: CASSPKAVGEAFF. The CDR3 region has the DNA TGTGCCAGCAGCCCTAAGGCAGTGGGTGAAGCTTTCTTT.

This clone was found once. The CDR3 DNA sequence: TGTGCCAGCAGTGCCCATCTAGCGGAGCCCACAGATACGCAGTATTTT. Translation: CASSAHLAEPTDTQYF. The gene calls are TRBV28 and TRBJ2-3, with TRBD2 matching 7 bases. CDR3 length: 16 amino acids. With V trimmed by 5 bases and J by 2 bases, 10 bases remained unmatched. From germline, CDR1 is MDHEN and CDR2 SYDVKM.